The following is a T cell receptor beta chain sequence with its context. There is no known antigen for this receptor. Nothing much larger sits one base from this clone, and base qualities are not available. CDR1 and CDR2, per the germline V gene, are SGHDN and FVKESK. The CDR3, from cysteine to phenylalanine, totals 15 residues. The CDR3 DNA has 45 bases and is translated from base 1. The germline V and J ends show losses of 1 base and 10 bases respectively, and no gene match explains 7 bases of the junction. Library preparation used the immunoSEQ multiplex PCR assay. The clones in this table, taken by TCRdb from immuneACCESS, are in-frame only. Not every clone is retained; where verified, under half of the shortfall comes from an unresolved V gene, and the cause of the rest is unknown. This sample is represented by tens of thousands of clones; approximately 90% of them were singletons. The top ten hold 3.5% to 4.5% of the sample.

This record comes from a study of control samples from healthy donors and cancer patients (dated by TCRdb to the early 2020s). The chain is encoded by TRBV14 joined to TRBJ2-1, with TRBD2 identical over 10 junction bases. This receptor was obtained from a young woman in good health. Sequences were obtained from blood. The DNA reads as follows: TGTGCCAGCAGCCAAGGGACTAGCGGCCCCCGGGAGCAGTTCTTC. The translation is CASSQGTSGPREQFF.